This T cell receptor beta chain is from a study of T-cell reconstitution after alpha-beta-depleted transplantation in children. The study's findings and limits: Recipient T cells and thymic progenitors that survived were the source of the high TCRbeta diversity seen at day 60 in some patients. Two months or so post-transplant, alpha-beta T cells reportedly derived from several hundred expanded graft clones. T cells produced anew were the main source of T-cell counts and diversity one year after transplant.

The authors prepared the TCRbeta library with unique molecular identifiers. TCRdb redid the calling of the PCR reads with MiXCR, one entry per CDR3 protein. The table includes more than 200,000 distinct CDR3 sequences, over 15% detected once. Turning to this clonotype: Its antigen is unknown.

The CDR3 has 17 amino acids. V dropped 4 bases and J dropped 5; count of bases not matched to a gene: 13. Germline CDR1 and CDR2: DFQATT and SNEGSKA (reference sequence). This chain connects TRBV20-1 to TRBJ2-1; 11 bases agree with TRBD2. This sequence was found in a male patient aged 2-10 years who had a stem cell transplant for acute lymphoblastic leukemia, so the T cells may come from the graft donor. Sequenced here: PBMCs, mostly from graft donor cells, sampled 360 days after TCRalphabeta/CD19-depleted stem cell transplant. The CDR3 reads CSAKGLAELNRDNEQFF. CDR3 bases: TGCAGTGCTAAGGGACTAGCGGAACTAAATAGGGACAATGAGCAGTTCTTC.